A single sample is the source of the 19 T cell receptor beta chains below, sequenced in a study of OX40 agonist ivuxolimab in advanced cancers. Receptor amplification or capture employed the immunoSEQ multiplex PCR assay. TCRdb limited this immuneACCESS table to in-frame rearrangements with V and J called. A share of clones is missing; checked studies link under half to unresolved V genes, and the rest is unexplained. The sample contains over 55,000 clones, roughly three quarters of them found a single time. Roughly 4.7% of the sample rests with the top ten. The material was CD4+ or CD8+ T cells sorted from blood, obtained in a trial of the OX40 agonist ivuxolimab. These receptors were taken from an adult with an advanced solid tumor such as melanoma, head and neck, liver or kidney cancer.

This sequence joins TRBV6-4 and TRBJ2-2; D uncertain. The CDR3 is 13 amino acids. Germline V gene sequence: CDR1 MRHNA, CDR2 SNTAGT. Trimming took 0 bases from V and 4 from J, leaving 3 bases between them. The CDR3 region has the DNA TGTGCCAGCAGTGACTCGGGCACCGGGGAGCTGTTTTTT. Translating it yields CASSDSGTGELFF.

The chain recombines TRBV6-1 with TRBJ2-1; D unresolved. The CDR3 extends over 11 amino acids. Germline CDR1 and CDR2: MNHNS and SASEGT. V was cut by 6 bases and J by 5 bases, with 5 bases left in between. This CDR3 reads CASRQNNEQFF. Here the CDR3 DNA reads TGTGCCAGCAGACAAAACAATGAGCAGTTCTTC.

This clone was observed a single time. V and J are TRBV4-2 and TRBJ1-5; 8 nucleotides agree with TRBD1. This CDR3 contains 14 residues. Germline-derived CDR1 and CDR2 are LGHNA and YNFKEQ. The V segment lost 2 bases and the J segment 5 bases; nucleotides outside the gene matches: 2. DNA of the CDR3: TGTGCCAGCAGCCAACAGGGGGCGGATCAGCCCCAGCATTTT. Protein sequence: CASSQQGADQPQHF.

The CDR3: CASSEVGQGASGYTF. The CDR3 region has the DNA TGTGCCAGCAGTGAAGTAGGACAGGGGGCCAGTGGCTACACCTTC. The J gene is TRBJ1-2, the V gene TRBV6-1; the match to TRBD1 covers 11 bases. The junction had 5 bases not matched to a gene; V was cut back by 1 base and J by 7 bases. There are 15 residues in the CDR3. Looked up from germline, CDR1 is MNHNS and CDR2 is SASEGT.

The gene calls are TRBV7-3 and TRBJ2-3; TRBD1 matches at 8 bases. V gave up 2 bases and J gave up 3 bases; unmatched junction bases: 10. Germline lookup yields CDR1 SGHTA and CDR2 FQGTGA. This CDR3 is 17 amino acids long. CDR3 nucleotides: TGTGCCAGCAGCTTAGAGAGGCCAGGGGGCTCAACAGATACGCAGTATTTT. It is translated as CASSLERPGGSTDTQYF.

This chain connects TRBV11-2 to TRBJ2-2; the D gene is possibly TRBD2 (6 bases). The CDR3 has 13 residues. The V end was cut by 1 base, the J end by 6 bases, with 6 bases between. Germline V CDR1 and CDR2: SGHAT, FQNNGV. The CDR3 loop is CASSLAGAGELFF. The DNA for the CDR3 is TGTGCCAGCAGCTTAGCGGGAGCCGGGGAGCTGTTTTTT.

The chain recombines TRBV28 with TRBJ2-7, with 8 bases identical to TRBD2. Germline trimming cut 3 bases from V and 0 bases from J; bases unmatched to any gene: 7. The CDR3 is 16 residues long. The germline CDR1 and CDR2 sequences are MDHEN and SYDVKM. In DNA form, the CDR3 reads TGTGCCAGCAGTTTTTCTCTAGCGGGTCTCTCCTACGAGCAGTACTTC. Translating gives CASSFSLAGLSYEQYF.

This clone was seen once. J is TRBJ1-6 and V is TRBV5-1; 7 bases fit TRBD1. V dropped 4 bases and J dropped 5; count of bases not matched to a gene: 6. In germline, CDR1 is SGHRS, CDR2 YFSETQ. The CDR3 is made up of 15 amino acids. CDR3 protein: CASSTGQADNSPLHF. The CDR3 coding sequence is TGCGCCAGCAGCACCGGACAGGCGGATAATTCACCCCTCCACTTT.

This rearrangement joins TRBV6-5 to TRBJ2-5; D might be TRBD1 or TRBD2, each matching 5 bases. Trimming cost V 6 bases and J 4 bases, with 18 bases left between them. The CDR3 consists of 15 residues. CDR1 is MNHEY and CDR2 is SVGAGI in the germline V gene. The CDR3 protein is CASREPGRWGETQYF. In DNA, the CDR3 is TGTGCCAGCAGGGAACCGGGACGGTGGGGAGAGACCCAGTACTTC.

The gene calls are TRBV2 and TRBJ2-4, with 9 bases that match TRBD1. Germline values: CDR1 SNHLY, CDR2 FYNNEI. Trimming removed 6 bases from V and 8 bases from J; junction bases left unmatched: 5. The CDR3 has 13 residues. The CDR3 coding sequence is TGTGCCAGCAGAACCGGGACAGGGTACATTCAGTACTTC. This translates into CASRTGTGYIQYF.

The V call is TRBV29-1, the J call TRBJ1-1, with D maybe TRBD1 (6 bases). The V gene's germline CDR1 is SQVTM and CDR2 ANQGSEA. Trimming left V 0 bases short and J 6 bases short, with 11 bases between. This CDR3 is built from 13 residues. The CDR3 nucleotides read TGCAGCGTTGAAGAGCGGACAGTGGCTGAAGCTTTCTTT. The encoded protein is CSVEERTVAEAFF. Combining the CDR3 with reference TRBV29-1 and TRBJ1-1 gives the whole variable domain SAVISQKPSRDICQRGTSLTIQCQVDSQVTMMFWYRQQPGQSLTLIATANQGSEATYESGFVIDKFPISRPNLTFSTLTVSNMSPEDSSIYLCSVEERTVAEAFFGQGTRLTVV.

The CDR3 nucleotides are TGTGCCAGCTCACCGCAGGGGACAGAAAGAAACACCATATATTTT. Translation: CASSPQGTERNTIYF. This chain uses TRBV18 with TRBJ1-3; TRBD1 agrees at 7 bases. CDR3 size: 15 residues. After removal of 3 bases from V and 5 bases from J, the junction contained 7 bases not matched to a gene. The V gene's germline CDR1 is KGHSH and CDR2 LQKENI.

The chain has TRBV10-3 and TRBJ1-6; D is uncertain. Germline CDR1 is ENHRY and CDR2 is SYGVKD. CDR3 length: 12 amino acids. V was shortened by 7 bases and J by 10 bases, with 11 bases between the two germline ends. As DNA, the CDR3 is TGTGCCATCAACCGGCTTGACTCACCCCTCCACTTT. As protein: CAINRLDSPLHF.

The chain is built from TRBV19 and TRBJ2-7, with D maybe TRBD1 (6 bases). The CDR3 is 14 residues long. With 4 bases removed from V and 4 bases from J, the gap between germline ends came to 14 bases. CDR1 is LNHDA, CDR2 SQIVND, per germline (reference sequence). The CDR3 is CASSSTGQVYEQYF. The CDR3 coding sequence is TGTGCCAGTAGTAGCACGGGACAAGTATACGAGCAGTACTTC.

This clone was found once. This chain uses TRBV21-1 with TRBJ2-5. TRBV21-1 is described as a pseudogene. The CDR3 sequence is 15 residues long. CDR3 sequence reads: CASSKGSGPSETQYF. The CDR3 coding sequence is TGTGCCAGCAGCAAAGGATCCGGACCCTCGGAGACCCAGTACTTC.

CDR3 sequence (DNA): TGTGCCAGCAGCGTGACAGCAACTAATGAAAAACTGTTTTTT. This gives the protein CASSVTATNEKLFF. The chain uses TRBV9 and TRBJ1-4; D might be TRBD1 (5 bases). The CDR3 is 14 amino acids. The V gene lost 2 bases and the J gene lost 0 bases, with 5 bases spanning the gap. CDR1 is SGDLS and CDR2 is YYNGEE in the germline V gene.

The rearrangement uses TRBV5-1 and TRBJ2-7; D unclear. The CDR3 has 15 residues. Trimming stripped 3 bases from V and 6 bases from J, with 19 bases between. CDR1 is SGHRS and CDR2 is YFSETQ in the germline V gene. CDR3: CASSSGVPRPSEQYF. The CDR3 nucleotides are TGCGCCAGCAGCTCAGGAGTACCCCGCCCCAGCGAGCAGTACTTC.

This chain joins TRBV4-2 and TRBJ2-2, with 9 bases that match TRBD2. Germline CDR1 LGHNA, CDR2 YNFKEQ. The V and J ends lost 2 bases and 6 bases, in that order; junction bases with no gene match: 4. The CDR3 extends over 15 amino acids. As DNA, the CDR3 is TGTGCCAGCAGCCAAACCGCGGGGGGGCCCGGGGAGCTGTTTTTT. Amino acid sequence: CASSQTAGGPGELFF.

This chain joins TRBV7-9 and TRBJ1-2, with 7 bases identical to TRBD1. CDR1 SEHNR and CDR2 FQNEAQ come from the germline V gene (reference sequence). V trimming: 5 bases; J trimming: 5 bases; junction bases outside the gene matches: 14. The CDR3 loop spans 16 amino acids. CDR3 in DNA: TGTGCCAGCAGCCAAGATTTCGGACAGGTTGATTATGGCTACACCTTC. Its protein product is CASSQDFGQVDYGYTF.